The source of this T cell receptor (beta chain) is a study of blood T cell repertoires in COVID-19. Clones were sequenced by immunoSEQ multiplex PCR, and TCRdb holds only the in-frame ones, with some missing. The table lists around 130,000 clones, approximately 80% of them singletons. Losses at the gene ends were 9 bases for V and 4 bases for J; bases not matched to a gene: 15. CDR3 length equals 16 residues. The germline gives CDR1 ENHRY, CDR2 SYGVKD. V and J are TRBV10-3 and TRBJ2-1; 7 bases agree with TRBD1. Specimen: peripheral blood. The clonotype originates from a woman in her sixties or seventies with acute or convalescent COVID-19. As DNA, the CDR3 is TGTGCCATGCGATCCCACTTCGGACAGGATTACAATGAGCAGTTCTTC. Encoded protein: CAMRSHFGQDYNEQFF.